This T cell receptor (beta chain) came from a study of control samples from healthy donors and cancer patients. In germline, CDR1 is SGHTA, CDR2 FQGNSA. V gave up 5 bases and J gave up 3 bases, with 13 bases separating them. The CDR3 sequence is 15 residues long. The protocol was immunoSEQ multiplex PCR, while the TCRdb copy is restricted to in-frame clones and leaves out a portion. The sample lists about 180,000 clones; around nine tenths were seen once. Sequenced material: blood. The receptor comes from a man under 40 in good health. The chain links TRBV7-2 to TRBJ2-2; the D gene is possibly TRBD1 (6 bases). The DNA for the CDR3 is TGTGCCAGCAGCCCACAGGGACGGGACACCGGGGAGCTGTTTTTT. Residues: CASSPQGRDTGELFF.